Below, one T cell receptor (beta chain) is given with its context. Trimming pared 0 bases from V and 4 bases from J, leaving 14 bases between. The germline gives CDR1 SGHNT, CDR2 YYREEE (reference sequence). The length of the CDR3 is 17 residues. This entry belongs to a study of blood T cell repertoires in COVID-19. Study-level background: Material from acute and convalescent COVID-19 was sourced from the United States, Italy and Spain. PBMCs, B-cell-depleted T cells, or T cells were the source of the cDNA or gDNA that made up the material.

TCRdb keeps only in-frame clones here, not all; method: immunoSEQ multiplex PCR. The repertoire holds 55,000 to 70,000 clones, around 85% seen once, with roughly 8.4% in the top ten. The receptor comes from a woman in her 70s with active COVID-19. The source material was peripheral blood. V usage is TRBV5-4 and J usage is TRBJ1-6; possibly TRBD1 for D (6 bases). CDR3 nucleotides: TGTGCCAGCAGCTTGGTAGGGGCAGGGGCTTATAATTCACCCCTCCACTTT. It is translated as CASSLVGAGAYNSPLHF.